The 27 T cell receptor beta chains given below trace back to one sample, sequenced in a study of blood T cell dynamics during melanoma immunotherapy. This sample's time point: week 3, after first cycle of checkpoint inhibitor. TCRdb's copy holds only in-frame clones and misses some; the assay was immunoSEQ multiplex PCR. The sample consists of fewer than 30,000 clones, approximately 80% of them appearing once. Sequencing used blood, obtained from a patient treated with checkpoint blockade. These receptors originate from a human donor with melanoma.

The chain carries TRBV28 and TRBJ1-4; unclear D gene. The CDR3 covers 17 residues. The ends were cut back, 5 bases at V and 0 bases at J, with 16 bases in the middle. The germline CDR1 and CDR2 sequences are MDHEN and SYDVKM. The CDR3, as DNA: TGTGCCAGCAGTGGATGGGGTAAATCTCCAACTAATGAAAAACTGTTTTTT. Its translation: CASSGWGKSPTNEKLFF.

This chain uses TRBV11-2 with TRBJ1-6; D is perhaps TRBD1 (5 bases). This CDR3 contains 15 residues. Germline values: CDR1 SGHAT, CDR2 FQNNGV. V lost 0 bases and J lost 6, with 9 bases in between. CDR3 protein: CASSLDRVGNSPLHF. Here the CDR3 DNA reads TGTGCCAGCAGCTTAGACAGGGTCGGTAATTCACCCCTCCACTTT.

The V gene is TRBV29-1, the J gene TRBJ2-1; the D gene is possibly TRBD2 (6 bases). V was trimmed by 5 bases and J by 0 bases, leaving 14 bases between them. The CDR3 runs to 15 residues. The germline V gene has CDR1 SQVTM and CDR2 ANQGSEA. The CDR3 bases are TGCAGCGTTTATGGGGGACTGGGCTCCTACAATGAGCAGTTCTTC. Amino acids: CSVYGGLGSYNEQFF.

The chain carries TRBV27 and TRBJ2-3, with 7 bases fitting TRBD2. The CDR3 consists of 17 residues. J was trimmed by 4 bases and V by 0 bases; bases with no gene match: 10. CDR1 and CDR2 from the germline V gene are MNHEY and SMNVEV (reference sequence). This CDR3 is CASSLSFGGSRADTQYF. The CDR3 DNA sequence: TGTGCCAGCAGTTTATCCTTCGGCGGGAGTCGCGCAGATACGCAGTATTTT.

The chain combines TRBV11-2 with TRBJ2-5, with no clear D. CDR1 and CDR2 (germline): SGHAT, FQNNGV. The CDR3 spans 13 residues. V was cut by 0 bases and J by 9 bases, with 11 bases left in between. The CDR3 sequence is CASSLDGSTAQYF. CDR3 DNA: TGTGCCAGCAGCTTAGACGGTTCGACGGCCCAGTACTTC.

This chain connects TRBV6-1 to TRBJ2-2; no clear D gene. CDR1 MNHNS and CDR2 SASEGT come from the germline V gene. The CDR3 spans 12 residues. Trimming removed 10 bases from V and 7 bases from J, with 13 bases in between. The CDR3 is CATLGKVGELFF. CDR3 nucleotide sequence: TGTGCCACCCTCGGAAAGGTCGGGGAGCTGTTTTTT.

A few counts support this clone. The chain is built from TRBV28 and TRBJ1-5, with D tentatively TRBD1 (5 bases). The length of the CDR3 is 15 residues. Trimming took off 2 bases at V and 2 bases at J, with 10 bases between the two ends. Germline assignment: CDR1 MDHEN and CDR2 SYDVKM. CDR3 amino acids: CASSLGGGGNQPQHF. In nucleotides, the CDR3 is TGTGCCAGCAGTTTAGGGGGAGGGGGCAATCAGCCCCAGCATTTT.

V gene TRBV6-1 combines with J gene TRBJ2-2; D is possibly TRBD1 (6 bases). CDR3 length: 17 residues. CDR1 and CDR2 from the germline V gene are MNHNS and SASEGT. V lost 0 bases to trimming and J lost 1 base, with 12 bases between them. The chain's CDR3 is CASSEAGQGLNTGELFF. DNA for the CDR3: TGTGCCAGCAGTGAAGCGGGGCAGGGGCTGAACACCGGGGAGCTGTTTTTT.

The sample holds a few counts of this clone. The chain joins TRBV29-1 to TRBJ2-2; maybe TRBD2 (6 bases). The CDR3 is 14 amino acids. V lost 3 bases, J lost 5 bases, and 13 bases lay in between. The germline CDR1 and CDR2 sequences are SQVTM and ANQGSEA. The CDR3, as DNA: TGCAGCGTTGACGGGGGAATGGATACCGGGGAGCTGTTTTTT. Residues: CSVDGGMDTGELFF.

The V gene is TRBV7-8, the J gene TRBJ1-1; D unclear. The CDR3 consists of 13 residues. CDR1 SGHVS and CDR2 FQNEAQ come from the germline V gene. V was shortened by 4 bases and J by 4 bases, with 10 bases between the two germline ends. CDR3 in amino acids: CASSYTGSTEAFF. As DNA, the CDR3 is TGTGCCAGCAGCTACACCGGATCCACTGAAGCTTTCTTT.

V gene TRBV19 combines with J gene TRBJ2-5, with D perhaps matching TRBD2 (5 bases). The length of the CDR3 is 14 residues. Per the germline V gene, CDR1 is LNHDA and CDR2 is SQIVND (reference sequence). Between the trimmed V and J ends, which lost 4 bases and 5 bases, there was a span of 14 bases. In DNA, the CDR3 is TGTGCCAGTAGTAAGGCGGGTACCTATGAGACCCAGTACTTC. It yields the protein CASSKAGTYETQYF. Supplemented by reference TRBV19 and TRBJ2-5, the full variable domain reads DGGITQSPKYLFRKEGQNVTLSCEQNLNHDAMYWYRQDPGQGLRLIYYSQIVNDFQKGDIAEGYSVSREKKESFPLTVTSAQKNPTAFYLCASSKAGTYETQYFGPGTRLLVL.

This clone was counted once. The chain uses TRBV27 and TRBJ2-7; D is unclear. With 2 bases removed from V and 6 bases from J, the gap between germline ends came to 11 bases. Germline-derived CDR1 and CDR2 are MNHEY and SMNVEV (reference sequence). The CDR3 runs to 13 residues. The CDR3 loop reads CASSLRVGVEQYF. The CDR3 DNA reads as TGTGCCAGCAGTTTAAGGGTTGGGGTCGAGCAGTACTTC.

The CDR3 nucleotides are TGCGCCAGCAGCTCGCAGGGGGCTGGAGAGACCCAGTACTTC. It specifies CASSSQGAGETQYF. This chain links TRBV5-1 with TRBJ2-5; 8 bases align to TRBD1. This CDR3 has 14 amino acids. Trimming removed 3 bases from V and 4 bases from J; junction bases left unmatched: 5. The germline V gene has CDR1 SGHRS and CDR2 YFSETQ.

The chain employs TRBV10-3 and TRBJ2-7; D is possibly TRBD1 or TRBD2 (5 bases each). The CDR3 consists of 15 residues. V was trimmed by 3 bases and J by 2 bases, leaving 14 bases between them. CDR1 and CDR2 from the germline V gene are ENHRY and SYGVKD. The CDR3 coding sequence is TGTGCCATCAGTGACCACGGGGTAGGGGCCTACGAGCAGTACTTC. Translation: CAISDHGVGAYEQYF.

CDR3 coding DNA: TGTGCCAGCAGCTTGGACAGCGGGAGAGTCTCGGGTAATGAGCAGTTCTTC. Protein sequence: CASSLDSGRVSGNEQFF. The chain employs TRBV7-9 and TRBJ2-1, with 8 bases aligning to TRBD2. This CDR3 contains 17 residues. Germline CDR1 reads SEHNR; CDR2 reads FQNEAQ (reference sequence). V dropped 3 bases and J dropped 7; count of bases not matched to a gene: 14.

This clone was seen a handful of times. V usage is TRBV6-6 and J usage is TRBJ2-7; D possibly corresponds to TRBD2 (5 bases). CDR1 is MNHNY and CDR2 is SVGAGI in the germline V gene (reference sequence). This CDR3 spans 12 amino acids. The V gene lost 6 bases and the J gene lost 4 bases, with 10 bases spanning the gap. The CDR3 spells CASSRDLYEQYF. The CDR3 DNA is TGTGCCAGCAGCCGGGATTTATACGAGCAGTACTTC.

The chain joins TRBV10-2 to TRBJ1-1, with TRBD1 identical over 9 bases. CDR3 length: 14 amino acids. Germline CDR1 and CDR2: WSHSY and SAAADI. Trimming removed 5 bases from V and 5 bases from J; junction bases left unmatched: 6. The CDR3 is CASSSGQGRTEAFF. The CDR3 DNA reads TGCGCCAGCAGTTCCGGACAGGGGAGAACTGAAGCTTTCTTT.

Regarding this clone: One end of the junction varies from germline; a read error may be responsible. The J gene is TRBJ2-7, the V gene TRBV7-3; D possibly corresponds to TRBD2 (7 bases). Looked up from germline, CDR1 is SGHTA and CDR2 is FQGTGA. The CDR3 has 14 amino acids. The DNA of the CDR3 is TGTGCCAGCAGCTTAACGGGGAGGGGGTCGCTACTGAATTTC. Its translation: CASSLTGRGSLLNF.

The chain recombines TRBV7-9 with TRBJ1-4, with 7 nucleotides matching TRBD1. Per the germline V gene, CDR1 is SEHNR and CDR2 is FQNEAQ (reference sequence). The CDR3 loop spans 15 amino acids. Trimming removed 5 bases from V and 7 bases from J; junction bases left unmatched: 10. The CDR3 DNA sequence: TGTGCCAGCAGCCGTCCCGGGACAGTGGCTGAAAAACTGTTTTTT. Translating gives CASSRPGTVAEKLFF.

V usage is TRBV5-1 and J usage is TRBJ2-1; D may match TRBD1 or TRBD2 (7 bases each). The V end lost 4 bases, the J end lost 0 bases, and 17 bases lay between the germline ends. Per germline, CDR1 SGHRS and CDR2 YFSETQ. This CDR3 comprises 17 residues. CDR3 protein: CASSGRDSPSSYNEQFF. CDR3 in DNA: TGCGCCAGCAGCGGGAGGGACAGCCCGAGCTCCTACAATGAGCAGTTCTTC.

V is TRBV4-2 and J is TRBJ1-3; D call uncertain. CDR1 LGHNA and CDR2 YNFKEQ come from the germline V gene. With 4 bases removed from V and 4 bases from J, the gap between germline ends came to 11 bases. The CDR3 length is 14 residues. CDR3 bases: TGTGCCAGCAGCCCGATCGGTGCCGGAAACACCATATATTTT. Its protein product is CASSPIGAGNTIYF.

The rearrangement uses TRBV28 and TRBJ2-3; D unclear. Germline CDR1 and CDR2: MDHEN and SYDVKM. CDR3 size: 15 residues. V was clipped by 3 bases and J by 3 bases, with 13 bases between them. Here the CDR3 reads CASSLTPQATDTQYF. In nucleotides, the CDR3 is TGTGCCAGCAGTTTGACCCCCCAGGCGACAGATACGCAGTATTTT.

The V gene is TRBV19, the J gene TRBJ2-2; D may be TRBD1 (6 bases). Germline CDR1 and CDR2: LNHDA and SQIVND (reference sequence). The CDR3 length is 16 residues. V was shortened by 3 bases and J by 5 bases, with 16 bases between the two germline ends. CDR3 protein: CASSIVGDIGTGELFF. The CDR3 DNA sequence: TGTGCCAGTAGTATTGTTGGGGACATAGGGACCGGGGAGCTGTTTTTT.

The rearrangement joins TRBV7-2 to TRBJ1-4, with D unresolved. The CDR3 is made up of 17 amino acids. Germline lookup yields CDR1 SGHTA and CDR2 FQGNSA. Trimming cost V 0 bases and J 6 bases, with 17 bases left between them. The CDR3 DNA is TGTGCCAGCAGCTTAGCCTCCTTCATGGGAAGTGATGAAAAACTGTTTTTT. This encodes CASSLASFMGSDEKLFF.

The chain links TRBV21-1 to TRBJ1-1; the table calls TRBD1, which could not be checked here. TRBV21-1 is a recognized pseudogene. This CDR3 contains 15 residues. The CDR3 region is CASSKAKGARTEAFF. Written as DNA, the CDR3 is TGTGCCAGCAGCAAAGCAAAGGGGGCGAGGACTGAAGCTTTCTTT.

In DNA form, the CDR3 reads TGTGCCAGCAGCCCGCATCTAACGGGCGGTATTAACACTGAAGCTTTCTTT. Its translation is CASSPHLTGGINTEAFF. The V and J genes are TRBV5-4 and TRBJ1-1; D gene uncertain. Deletions cut 4 bases from V and 2 bases from J, with 21 bases between. The germline V gene has CDR1 SGHNT and CDR2 YYREEE (reference sequence). The CDR3 consists of 17 residues.

The chain carries TRBV20-1 and TRBJ2-1, with TRBD1 matching over 9 bases. V lost 5 bases and J lost 8; bases outside the gene matches: 1. CDR1 DFQATT and CDR2 SNEGSKA come from the germline V gene (reference sequence). This CDR3 comprises 11 residues. CDR3 residues: CSAGTGYEQFF. In DNA form, the CDR3 reads TGCAGTGCTGGGACAGGGTATGAGCAGTTCTTC.